Here is one T cell receptor (beta chain) with its context. No antigen is known for it. Primers: 60 Vbeta forward and 13 Jbeta reverse. TCRdb keeps only in-frame clones here, not all; method: immunoSEQ multiplex PCR. The sample yields 150,000 to 200,000 clones, under 85% seen once. The entry originates in a study of cytomegalovirus exposure and HLA in healthy donors. Study-level findings and limits: Some TCR beta chains (roughly 160 of them) were listed as cytomegalovirus-associated. Among the most significant clusters, several appeared linked to common viral pathogens in a later analysis. Sequencing likely produced, as an artifact, a cluster of highly shared sequence variants. Exclusion as indistinguishable affected some V segments, including TRBV6-2 and TRBV6-3.

V lost 4 bases to trimming and J lost 5 bases, with 11 bases between them. The CDR3 extends over 14 amino acids. Germline CDR1 MDHEN, CDR2 SYDVKM. The chain employs TRBV28 and TRBJ1-4; D is uncertain. Material: PBMCs. The receptor's source is a female donor in good health and CMV-seronegative. In DNA form, the CDR3 reads TGTGCCAGCAGTTCGGAGGTAAAAAATGAAAAACTGTTTTTT. Its protein is CASSSEVKNEKLFF.